A single sample is the source of the 4 T cell receptor beta chains below, sequenced in a study of blood T cells in healthy people across ages (dated by TCRdb to between 2014 and 2016). The method behind the library was 5' RACE. The listed sequencing device is Illumina HiSeq 2500. A second roughly 7 to 11 cycle PCR used a sample-barcoded 5' primer and a J-beta primer mix. In TCRdb, the public reads were trimmed at Q25 with fastp and aligned with MiXCR, with productive beta chains retained. Each entry is one CDR3 protein sequence, shown with its most common DNA and genes. The sample has around 850,000 distinct CDR3 sequences on record, around 36% of them singletons. Approximately 13% of the sample is held by the ten biggest clonotypes. The sequenced sample consisted of blood. The receptor set was obtained from a man younger than 30 in good health.

This clonotype showed up just a few times. This chain connects TRBV12-3 or TRBV12-4 to TRBJ2-7, with 9 bases matching TRBD1. The CDR3 is 15 residues long. After removal of 4 bases from V and 7 bases from J, the junction contained 11 bases not matched to a gene. The CDR3 coding sequence is TGTGCCAGCAGTTCGGACAGGGGAATTTCGGGTGAGCAGTACTTC. Translation gives CASSSDRGISGEQYF.

Of note for this clonotype: A much larger clone lies one base from this, so it may be a read error. This chain connects TRBV4-2 to TRBJ1-2; D remains ambiguous. The CDR3 extends over 13 amino acids. CDR1 and CDR2 (germline): LGHNA, YNFKEQ. The CDR3 DNA reads TGTCCCAGCAGCCAAGATAGCCATGATGGCTACACCTTC. Translation: CPSSQDSHDGYTF.

This clonotype showed up just a few times. J is TRBJ2-1 and V is TRBV20-1; the match to TRBD2 covers 11 bases. Germline CDR1 is DFQATT and CDR2 is SNEGSKA (reference sequence). CDR3 length: 14 residues. Trimming cost V 4 bases and J 3 bases; bases outside gene matches: 2. The CDR3 region is CSANSGGGYNEQFF. The CDR3 coding sequence is TGCAGTGCTAATAGCGGGGGGGGCTACAATGAGCAGTTCTTC.

This clonotype was recorded at least ten times. V is TRBV5-1 and J is TRBJ2-1; 8 nucleotides line up with TRBD2. Germline V gives CDR1 SGHRS, CDR2 YFSETQ. The CDR3 is 14 residues long. The junction had 4 bases not matched to a gene; V was cut back by 0 bases and J by 8 bases. The CDR3 DNA follows: TGCGCCAGCAGCTTGGGGCTAGCGGGTTATGAGCAGTTCTTC. Protein: CASSLGLAGYEQFF. Full variable domain (rest looked up from reference TRBV5-1 and TRBJ2-1): KAGVTQTPRYLIKTRGQQVTLSCSPISGHRSVSWYQQTPGQGLQFLFEYFSETQRNKGNFPGRFSGRQFSNSRSEMNVSTLELGDSALYLCASSLGLAGYEQFFGPGTRLTVL.